This T cell receptor beta chain was captured by sequencing in a study of T cells after yellow fever vaccination. Across the study: Some fractions had low cell numbers, and these were prepared with SMART-Seq v4 Ultra Low Input.

This clonotype appeared a few times. Antigen unknown. Findings and limits, study-wide: Most primary-vaccination clones recurred post-booster (roughly 96% CD4, 85% to 90% CD8). Only a small proportion of the clonotypes turned up in both the CD4 and the CD8 compartments, likely arising from convergent recombination.

TCRdb reprocessed the 5' RACE reads with MiXCR, giving one entry per CDR3 protein. The data contain 450,000 to 550,000 distinct CDR3 sequences, about a fifth of them singletons. The V end was cut by 4 bases, the J end by 0 bases, with 7 bases between. Germline CDR1 and CDR2: SQVTM and ANQGSEA. This CDR3 has 12 amino acids. This sample comprised PBMCs, obtained about 20 days after the first yellow fever vaccination. The chain is built from TRBV29-1 and TRBJ2-7; the D is unclear. This TCR was recovered from a young man who received the YFV17D yellow fever vaccine. For the CDR3, the DNA is TGCAGCGTTGGGGCGACCTCCTACGAGCAGTACTTC. Translation: CSVGATSYEQYF.